The 29 T cell receptor beta chains in this list originate from one sample, sequenced in a study of T cells after yellow fever vaccination. One entry per CDR3 protein results from TCRdb running MiXCR on the 5' RACE reads. The sample carries 110,000 to 150,000 distinct CDR3 sequences, 5% to 7.5% recorded once. This material consisted of CD4+ T cells sorted from PBMCs, taken 10 days after the yellow fever booster vaccination. These receptors originate from a man aged 25 to 45 who received the YFV17D yellow fever vaccine.

This clonotype occurred many times. V usage is TRBV12-3 or TRBV12-4 and J usage is TRBJ2-4; the match to TRBD2 covers 8 bases. Trimming cost V 1 base and J 8 bases; bases outside gene matches: 7. This CDR3 has 15 amino acids. The CDR3 DNA reads as TGTGCCAGCAGTTTAGAAGCGGGAGTTAACGACATTCAGTACTTC. Translation gives CASSLEAGVNDIQYF.

The table lists this clonotype with many counts. The chain uses TRBV6-4 and TRBJ2-1, with 10 positions matching TRBD2. Germline CDR1 reads MRHNA; CDR2 reads SNTAGT. This CDR3 has 15 amino acids. Trimming cost V 6 bases and J 8 bases; bases outside gene matches: 10. The CDR3 DNA is TGTGCCAGCAGCTTAGGACTAGCGGAAGGCGATGAGCAGTTCTTC. This encodes CASSLGLAEGDEQFF.

This clonotype was observed at least ten times. The genes are TRBV29-1 and TRBJ2-1; D gene ambiguous. This CDR3 contains 16 residues. Germline lookup yields CDR1 SQVTM and CDR2 ANQGSEA. The ends were cut back, 1 base at V and 6 bases at J, with 19 bases in the middle. The CDR3 DNA sequence: TGCAGCGTTGAAGGATTTACGAAAATAGTTGCCAATGAGCAGTTCTTC. Protein product: CSVEGFTKIVANEQFF.

This clonotype was seen ten or more times. The rearrangement joins TRBV5-1 to TRBJ2-2, with TRBD1 identical over 8 bases. This CDR3 comprises 16 residues. J was trimmed by 2 bases and V by 4 bases; bases with no gene match: 7. CDR1 and CDR2 from the germline V gene are SGHRS and YFSETQ. This chain's CDR3 is CASSTGTGYNTGELFF. The CDR3 DNA reads as TGCGCCAGCAGCACCGGGACAGGATACAACACCGGGGAGCTGTTTTTT.

This clonotype was seen ten or more times. The J gene is TRBJ2-1, the V gene TRBV10-3; unclear D gene. CDR3 length: 15 residues. Trimming took 3 bases from V and 0 from J, leaving 9 bases between them. Germline CDR1 and CDR2: ENHRY and SYGVKD. CDR3 coding DNA: TGTGCCATCAGTGAAAGGCAGAGCTCCTACAATGAGCAGTTCTTC. Amino acid sequence: CAISERQSSYNEQFF.

In this sample, this clonotype turned up many times. The CDR3 loop reads CASSYGQETNYEQYF. Written as DNA, the CDR3 is TGCGCCAGCAGCTACGGACAGGAGACAAACTACGAGCAGTACTTC. V and J are TRBV5-1 and TRBJ2-7; 7 nucleotides align to TRBD1. CDR3 length: 15 amino acids. From germline, CDR1 is SGHRS and CDR2 YFSETQ. V trimming: 3 bases; J trimming: 3 bases; junction bases outside the gene matches: 9.

This clonotype was seen many times. The chain employs TRBV12-3 or TRBV12-4 and TRBJ2-7; D possibly corresponds to TRBD1 (5 bases). This CDR3 region has 12 residues. Trimming removed 5 bases from V and 6 bases from J, with 11 bases in between. In nucleotides, the CDR3 is TGTGCCAGCAGTGAAGGGGTGGCCGAGCAGTACTTC. Its translation: CASSEGVAEQYF.

There are many counts of this clonotype. The V and J genes are TRBV7-8 and TRBJ2-2; perhaps TRBD2 as D (5 bases). V lost 4 bases, J lost 7 bases, and 13 bases lay in between. Germline loops: CDR1 SGHVS, CDR2 FQNEAQ. The CDR3 runs to 14 residues. CDR3 loop: CASSSREGHGELFF. The CDR3 nucleotides are TGTGCCAGCAGCTCACGGGAAGGTCACGGGGAGCTGTTTTTT. Full variable domain (rest looked up from reference TRBV7-8 and TRBJ2-2): GAGVSQSPRYKVAKRGQDVALRCDPISGHVSLFWYQQALGQGPEFLTYFQNEAQLDKSGLPSDRFFAERPEGSVSTLKIQRTQQEDSAVYLCASSSREGHGELFFGEGSRLTVL.

The sample holds many counts of this clonotype. The gene calls are TRBV7-2 and TRBJ2-5; no reliable D call. Trimming removed 1 base at V and 7 bases at J, with 10 bases between. The CDR3 is 13 amino acids. Germline V gives CDR1 SGHTA, CDR2 FQGNSA. The DNA of the CDR3 is TGTGCCAGCAGCTTAGTCTCCGCCGGGACCCAGTACTTC. It codes for CASSLVSAGTQYF.

This clonotype was detected many times. The J gene is TRBJ2-7, the V gene TRBV6-1, with D possibly being TRBD2 (5 bases). Germline CDR1 MNHNS, CDR2 SASEGT. Trimming cost V 1 base and J 5 bases, with 15 bases left between them. The length of the CDR3 is 15 residues. The CDR3 loop is CASSEVTGKGNEQYF. CDR3 DNA sequence: TGTGCCAGCAGTGAAGTCACGGGAAAAGGGAACGAGCAGTACTTC.

The J gene is TRBJ2-1, the V gene TRBV7-2; TRBD2 aligns across 11 bases. Trimming at V came to 4 bases and at J to 10 bases, leaving 6 bases not matched to a gene. CDR3 size: 14 residues. Germline CDR1 reads SGHTA; CDR2 reads FQGNSA. The CDR3 nucleotides are TGTGCCAGCAGCTCAGGACTAGCGGGCGTAGAGCAGTTCTTC. Protein product: CASSSGLAGVEQFF.

This clonotype was detected many times. This chain joins TRBV20-1 and TRBJ2-3; D is possibly TRBD1 (6 bases). Trimming stripped 0 bases from V and 3 bases from J, with 10 bases between. The CDR3 sequence is 14 residues long. In germline, CDR1 is DFQATT, CDR2 SNEGSKA (reference sequence). Written as DNA, the CDR3 is TGCAGTGCTAGAGAGGGTACAGGGACAGATACGCAGTATTTT. Encoded protein: CSAREGTGTDTQYF.

This clonotype has at least ten counts. V usage is TRBV20-1 and J usage is TRBJ2-7, with D possibly matching TRBD1 (5 bases). The ends were cut back, 1 base at V and 5 bases at J, with 15 bases in the middle. Germline CDR1 DFQATT, CDR2 SNEGSKA (reference sequence). The CDR3 sequence is 14 residues long. CDR3 amino acids: CSARGVGADDEQYF. In nucleotides, the CDR3 is TGCAGTGCTAGAGGGGTAGGGGCCGACGACGAGCAGTACTTC.

This clonotype has at least ten counts. The genes are TRBV12-3 or TRBV12-4 and TRBJ2-7, with D perhaps matching TRBD1 (5 bases). With 6 bases removed from V and 6 bases from J, the gap between germline ends came to 18 bases. The CDR3 runs to 14 residues. DNA for the CDR3: TGTGCCAGCAGCCCAGTCAGGGTTTCAGTCGAGCAGTACTTC. As protein: CASSPVRVSVEQYF.

There are many counts of this clonotype. V usage is TRBV4-1 and J usage is TRBJ2-2; 7 bases match TRBD1. CDR1 and CDR2 from the germline V gene are MGHRA and YSYEKL. The CDR3 is 16 residues long. With V trimmed by 2 bases and J by 7 bases, 10 bases remained unmatched. CDR3 coding DNA: TGCGCCAGCAGCCAAAACACCGGGACAGAGGGCGGGGAGCTGTTTTTT. Translated: CASSQNTGTEGGELFF.

A remark on this clonotype: A single base separates this from a much larger clone, so it may be a read error. V usage is TRBV4-3 and J usage is TRBJ2-5; D gene unclear. The CDR3 runs 13 residues. Germline V gives CDR1 LGHNA, CDR2 YSLEER. Trimming took 1 base from V and 9 from J, leaving 12 bases between them. This CDR3 reads CASSQATREAQYF. In DNA form, the CDR3 reads TGCGCCAGCAGCCAAGCCACCCGTGAGGCCCAGTACTTC.

V is TRBV19 and J is TRBJ2-3; D perhaps matches TRBD1 (5 bases). Germline-derived CDR1 and CDR2 are LNHDA and SQIVND (reference sequence). The CDR3 totals 12 residues. The V end was cut by 3 bases, the J end by 8 bases, with 9 bases between. CDR3 residues: CASSIQGGTQYF. CDR3 sequence (DNA): TGTGCCAGTAGTATTCAGGGCGGTACGCAGTATTTT. Combining the CDR3 with reference TRBV19 and TRBJ2-3 gives the whole variable domain DGGITQSPKYLFRKEGQNVTLSCEQNLNHDAMYWYRQDPGQGLRLIYYSQIVNDFQKGDIAEGYSVSREKKESFPLTVTSAQKNPTAFYLCASSIQGGTQYFGPGTRLTVL.

In its sample, this clonotype was seen many times. This chain uses TRBV19 with TRBJ2-5, with no clear D. V was shortened by 6 bases and J by 4 bases, with 12 bases between the two germline ends. CDR1 and CDR2 from the germline V gene are LNHDA and SQIVND (reference sequence). This CDR3 contains 13 residues. The CDR3 nucleotides read TGTGCCAGTAGCAACTCCGGAAGAGAGACCCAGTACTTC. Residues: CASSNSGRETQYF.

The sample holds many counts of this clonotype. CDR3 DNA: TGTGCCAGCAGCTTGTCAAATGAAAACATTCAGTACTTC. Translated: CASSLSNENIQYF. This chain connects TRBV7-2 to TRBJ2-4; D is unclear. With 3 bases removed from V and 5 bases from J, the gap between germline ends came to 8 bases. This CDR3 spans 13 amino acids. Germline V gene sequence: CDR1 SGHTA, CDR2 FQGNSA.

This clonotype was picked up many times. The rearrangement uses TRBV20-1 and TRBJ1-2, with a weak D call TRBD1 (5 bases). The CDR3 totals 15 residues. V was clipped by 5 bases and J by 3 bases, with 19 bases between them. Germline-derived CDR1 and CDR2 are DFQATT and SNEGSKA (reference sequence). For the CDR3, the DNA is TGCAGTGCTGGAAGTCCAGGGTTTAACCACTATGGCTACACCTTC. The encoded protein is CSAGSPGFNHYGYTF.

This clonotype appeared many times. This rearrangement joins TRBV10-3 to TRBJ2-5, with D possibly matching TRBD2 (6 bases). Per the germline V gene, CDR1 is ENHRY and CDR2 is SYGVKD. Between the trimmed V and J ends, which lost 6 bases and 5 bases, there was a span of 10 bases. The CDR3 is 12 amino acids. CDR3 coding DNA: TGTGCCATCAGGGGAGGTTCGGAGACCCAGTACTTC. It codes for CAIRGGSETQYF.

On this clonotype: This could be a read error, since a much larger clone is one nucleotide away. The chain links TRBV7-2 to TRBJ2-3, with 7 bases aligning to TRBD1. Germline CDR1 SGHTA, CDR2 FQGNSA. CDR3 size: 16 residues. The CDR3 spells CASSPFGIGGTDTQCF. Here the CDR3 DNA reads TGTGCCAGCAGCCCCTTCGGAATAGGGGGCACAGATACGCAGTGTTTT.

The sample holds many counts of this clonotype. The chain recombines TRBV29-1 with TRBJ2-7, with a possible D match to TRBD2 (6 bases). V lost 1 base, J lost 4 bases, and 8 bases lay in between. Germline CDR1 is SQVTM and CDR2 is ANQGSEA. The CDR3 is made up of 12 amino acids. CDR3 nucleotide sequence: TGCAGCGTTGAAGGCGGGGAGTACGAGCAGTACTTC. This codes for CSVEGGEYEQYF.

This clonotype was picked up many times. This chain links TRBV2 with TRBJ2-2, with D perhaps TRBD2 (6 bases). This CDR3 has 12 residues. The germline CDR1 and CDR2 sequences are SNHLY and FYNNEI. Deletions cut 6 bases from V and 6 bases from J, with 8 bases between. This chain's CDR3 is CASRRLAGELFF. The CDR3 region has the DNA TGTGCCAGCAGGAGACTAGCCGGGGAGCTGTTTTTT.

This clonotype was found many times. The rearrangement uses TRBV3-1 and TRBJ2-1; D remains unclear. Germline V lookup: CDR1 LGHDT, CDR2 YNNKEL (reference sequence). With 4 bases removed from V and 3 bases from J, the gap between germline ends came to 7 bases. CDR3 length: 13 residues. DNA of the CDR3: TGTGCCAGCAGCCGCCAGGACTACAATGAGCAGTTCTTC. Encoded protein: CASSRQDYNEQFF.

This clonotype was seen many times. The chain couples TRBV28 to TRBJ2-2; D possibly corresponds to TRBD1 (7 bases). CDR3 length equals 14 residues. Trimming took 9 bases from V and 4 from J, leaving 15 bases between them. CDR1 is MDHEN, CDR2 SYDVKM, per germline. CDR3 amino acids: CASGGTVVTGELFF. The CDR3 DNA follows: TGTGCCAGTGGGGGGACAGTGGTCACCGGGGAGCTGTTTTTT. The full variable domain, rest sourced from reference TRBV28 and TRBJ2-2, is DVKVTQSSRYLVKRTGEKVFLECVQDMDHENMFWYRQDPGLGLRLIYFSYDVKMKEKGDIPEGYSVSREKKERFSLILESASTNQTSMYLCASGGTVVTGELFFGEGSRLTVL.

This clonotype was observed many times. The V call is TRBV5-1, the J call TRBJ2-2; 8 bases match TRBD2. CDR3 size: 16 residues. Germline CDR1 is SGHRS and CDR2 is YFSETQ. J lost 5 bases, V lost 7 bases, and 13 bases had no gene match. CDR3 amino acids: CASQIQAGAFTGELFF. CDR3 DNA: TGCGCCAGCCAAATCCAAGCGGGAGCGTTTACCGGGGAGCTGTTTTTT. Combining the CDR3 with reference TRBV5-1 and TRBJ2-2 gives the whole variable domain KAGVTQTPRYLIKTRGQQVTLSCSPISGHRSVSWYQQTPGQGLQFLFEYFSETQRNKGNFPGRFSGRQFSNSRSEMNVSTLELGDSALYLCASQIQAGAFTGELFFGEGSRLTVL.

This clonotype was recorded at least ten times. The chain couples TRBV5-1 to TRBJ2-7; 8 nucleotides match TRBD2. V lost 1 base and J lost 3; bases outside the gene matches: 3. The CDR3 contains 14 residues. The germline CDR1 and CDR2 sequences are SGHRS and YFSETQ. CDR3 DNA: TGCGCCAGCAGCTTGTCGGGGGGGGACTACGAGCAGTACTTC. Encoded protein: CASSLSGGDYEQYF.

Many counts were recorded for this clonotype. This chain links TRBV4-3 with TRBJ2-7, with unresolved D. The CDR3 runs to 12 residues. CDR1 is LGHNA, CDR2 YSLEER, per germline. V shed 1 base and J shed 6 bases, with 7 bases lying between them. CDR3: CASSQAPGEQYF. DNA for the CDR3: TGCGCCAGCAGCCAAGCTCCAGGCGAGCAGTACTTC.